A selection of T cell receptor beta chains follows, all from one sample in a study of CXCR3-negative and CXCR3-positive naive CD8 T cells. TCRdb re-called the 5' RACE reads and catalogs CDR3 proteins one per entry, DNA excluded. The sample includes over 100,000 distinct CDR3 sequences. Sequencing was carried out using naive CXCR3- CD8+ T cells from blood. These receptors all come from a human donor in good health. Some clones in this sample may be carry-over from other donors' samples. Each CDR3 is given with its conserved first and last residue.

CASSPNEAGEYNEQFF | TRBJ2-1 | TRBV9
CSVELGIVYTEAFF | TRBJ1-1 | TRBV29-1
CSADRGTSTDTQYF | TRBJ2-3 | TRBV29-1
CAWKEEGYEQYF | TRBJ2-7 | TRBV30
CASSPGPGQGEVSTGELFF | TRBJ2-2 | TRBV4-1
CASSPGEGSTDTQYF | TRBJ2-3 | TRBV18
CASSLDRVEYNSPLHF | TRBJ1-6 | TRBV5-6
CASKAGFSPTEAFF | TRBJ1-1 | TRBV12-3/TRBV12-4
CASSPGGLTGELFF | TRBJ2-2 | TRBV7-3
CASSSEGATQPQHF | TRBJ1-5 | TRBV12-3/TRBV12-4
CASSESGDSPSSGNTIYF | TRBJ1-3 | TRBV10-1
CSGRGLAGGWEQYF | TRBJ2-7 | TRBV20-1
CASSFIIGSGGNQPQHF | TRBJ1-5 | TRBV7-9
CASSYLLRGLEKLFF | TRBJ1-4 | TRBV6-5
CASSFQGAPNYGYTF | TRBJ1-2 | TRBV5-1
CASSETSGRRNEQFF | TRBJ2-1 | TRBV2
CASSPGGGDTQYF | TRBJ2-3 | TRBV12-3/TRBV12-4
CSASVAGAYEQYF | TRBJ2-7 | TRBV20-1